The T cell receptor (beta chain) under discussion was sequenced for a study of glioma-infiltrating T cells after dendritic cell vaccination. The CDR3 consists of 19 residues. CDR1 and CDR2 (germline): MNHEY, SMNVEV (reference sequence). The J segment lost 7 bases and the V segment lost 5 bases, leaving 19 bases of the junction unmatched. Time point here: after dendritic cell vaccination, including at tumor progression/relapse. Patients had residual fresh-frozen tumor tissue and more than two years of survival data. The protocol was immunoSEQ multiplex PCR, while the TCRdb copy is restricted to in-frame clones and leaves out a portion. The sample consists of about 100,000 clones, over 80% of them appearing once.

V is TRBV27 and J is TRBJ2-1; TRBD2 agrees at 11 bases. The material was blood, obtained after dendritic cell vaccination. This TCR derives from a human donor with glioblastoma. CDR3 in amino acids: CASSHGRASGRWVGNEQFF. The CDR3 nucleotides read TGTGCCAGCAGTCACGGGAGGGCTAGCGGGAGGTGGGTAGGGAATGAGCAGTTCTTC.